Each of the 17 T cell receptor beta chains below was sequenced from the same sample in a study of shared clonotypes between healthy human individuals. The repertoire was sequenced with immunoSEQ multiplex PCR; TCRdb's copy has only in-frame clones and lacks some. The data hold a few hundred thousand clones, with around 86% observed a single time. Source material: memory CD8+ T cells sorted from blood. Described subset: CD45RO+ cells pooled with CCR7-negative TemRA cells. The source of these receptors is a man aged 18 to 35 in good health.

CDR3 nucleotide sequence: TGTGCCAGCAGTTTAGATCCAGGGCTCGACACTGAAGCTTTCTTT. Protein product: CASSLDPGLDTEAFF. The gene calls are TRBV28 and TRBJ1-1; perhaps TRBD1 as D (5 bases). Trimming stripped 2 bases from V and 3 bases from J, with 13 bases between. The CDR3 has 15 residues. Germline values: CDR1 MDHEN, CDR2 SYDVKM.

This sequence joins TRBV6-5 and TRBJ2-7; TRBD2 is a possible D gene (6 bases). CDR1 is MNHEY, CDR2 SVGAGI, per germline. The CDR3 contains 14 residues. With 1 base removed from V and 1 base from J, the gap between germline ends came to 8 bases. CDR3: CASSYYRGSYEQYF. The CDR3 DNA sequence: TGTGCCAGCAGTTACTATCGGGGGTCCTACGAGCAGTACTTC.

This clone was detected only once. CDR3 sequence (DNA): TGTGCCATCAGTGAAGGTAACATTCAGTACTTC. It yields the protein CAISEGNIQYF. The chain is built from TRBV10-3 and TRBJ2-4; no definite D call. The ends were cut back, 3 bases at V and 7 bases at J, with 4 bases in the middle. This CDR3 is 11 amino acids long. From germline, CDR1 is ENHRY and CDR2 SYGVKD.

The chain joins TRBV6-1 to TRBJ2-2; D uncertain. The CDR3 is 15 residues long. V shed 2 bases and J shed 9 bases, with 16 bases lying between them. Germline CDR1 is MNHNS and CDR2 is SASEGT. DNA for the CDR3: TGTGCCAGCAGTGAAATTCAGGCCATTGGGTGGGAGCTGTTTTTT. The encoded protein is CASSEIQAIGWELFF.

This clone has just one count. This chain uses TRBV5-4 with TRBJ2-7; D unclear. Trimming left V 3 bases short and J 4 bases short, with 20 bases between. Germline V CDR1 and CDR2: SGHNT, YYREEE (reference sequence). The CDR3 is 16 amino acids. The CDR3 spells CASSSDSAVTSYEQYF. The CDR3 DNA is TGTGCCAGCAGCTCTGATTCGGCGGTCACCAGTTACGAGCAGTACTTC. Full variable domain (outside the CDR3, taken from reference TRBV5-4 and TRBJ2-7): ETGVTQSPTHLIKTRGQQVTLRCSSQSGHNTVSWYQQALGQGPQFIFQYYREEENGRGNFPPRFSGLQFPNYSSELNVNALELDDSALYLCASSSDSAVTSYEQYFGPGTRLTVT.

Details on this clone: A junction end diverges from the germline sequence, so it may reflect a read error. The J gene is TRBJ1-4, the V gene TRBV5-6; maybe TRBD1 (6 bases). The CDR3 length is 15 residues. Germline CDR1 and CDR2: SGHDT and YYEEEE. This chain's CDR3 is CASTLGGQGKTKKAF. The CDR3 DNA reads TGTGCCAGCACCCTTGGAGGGCAGGGGAAGACTAAGAAGGCTTTT.

This chain connects TRBV7-2 to TRBJ1-4; no clear D gene. V lost 1 base to trimming and J lost 0 bases, with 3 bases between them. This CDR3 contains 14 residues. Germline CDR1 and CDR2: SGHTA and FQGNSA. The CDR3 protein is CASSLGSTNEKLFF. CDR3 nucleotide sequence: TGTGCCAGCAGCTTAGGGTCAACTAATGAAAAACTGTTTTTT. Complete variable domain (other parts from reference TRBV7-2 and TRBJ1-4): GAGVSQSPSNKVTEKGKDVELRCDPISGHTALYWYRQSLGQGLEFLIYFQGNSAPDKSGLPSDRFSAERTGGSVSTLTIQRTQQEDSAVYLCASSLGSTNEKLFFGSGTQLSVL.

This chain connects TRBV7-8 to TRBJ2-7, with 7 bases matching TRBD1. The CDR3 is 15 residues long. Germline trimming cut 1 base from V and 2 bases from J; bases unmatched to any gene: 5. The germline CDR1 and CDR2 sequences are SGHVS and FQNEAQ. CDR3 amino acids: CASSLVQGQTYEQYF. DNA for the CDR3: TGTGCCAGCAGCTTAGTCCAGGGACAGACCTACGAGCAGTACTTC.

The chain has TRBV7-9 and TRBJ2-7; 12 bases are a match to TRBD1. This CDR3 spans 15 amino acids. Germline CDR1 is SEHNR and CDR2 is FQNEAQ (reference sequence). The V gene end was trimmed by 5 bases and the J gene end by 3 bases; junction bases not matched to a gene: 5. The CDR3 loop reads CASSPGQGAFYEQYF. The DNA of the CDR3 is TGTGCCAGCAGCCCGGGACAGGGGGCTTTCTACGAGCAGTACTTC.

V usage is TRBV5-1 and J usage is TRBJ1-5, with a weak D call TRBD1 (5 bases). Germline CDR1 SGHRS, CDR2 YFSETQ. The CDR3 is made up of 13 amino acids. Trimming stripped 1 base from V and 8 bases from J, with 10 bases between. The CDR3 nucleotides read TGCGCCAGCAGCTTGCGGGGGTTAGAGCCCCAGCATTTT. Its protein is CASSLRGLEPQHF. The whole variable domain, remainder taken from reference TRBV5-1 and TRBJ1-5, is KAGVTQTPRYLIKTRGQQVTLSCSPISGHRSVSWYQQTPGQGLQFLFEYFSETQRNKGNFPGRFSGRQFSNSRSEMNVSTLELGDSALYLCASSLRGLEPQHFGDGTRLSIL.

The chain joins TRBV6-1 to TRBJ1-1; D remains unclear. The CDR3 has 14 amino acids. V shed 5 bases and J shed 5 bases, with 15 bases lying between them. Germline V lookup: CDR1 MNHNS, CDR2 SASEGT. This chain's CDR3 is CASSMGYRRTEAFF. CDR3 in DNA: TGTGCCAGCAGTATGGGGTATCGTAGGACTGAAGCTTTCTTT.

The chain carries TRBV27 and TRBJ2-7; TRBD2 matches 8 bases. V lost 9 bases, J lost 0 bases, and 7 bases stayed unmatched. Germline CDR1 is MNHEY and CDR2 is SMNVEV (reference sequence). This CDR3 is 14 amino acids long. As DNA, the CDR3 is TGTGCCAGTGGCCCGGGGGGGAACTCCTACGAGCAGTACTTC. Translation gives CASGPGGNSYEQYF.

The table lists this clone with a count of one. The chain is built from TRBV4-1 and TRBJ2-7; no clear D. Trimming removed 0 bases from V and 1 base from J, with 10 bases in between. The germline V gene encodes CDR1 MGHRA and CDR2 YSYEKL. The length of the CDR3 is 15 residues. CDR3 sequence reads: CASSQDWDLSYEQYF. DNA for the CDR3: TGCGCCAGCAGCCAAGATTGGGATTTATCCTACGAGCAGTACTTC.

At least ten counts were recorded for this clone. The CDR3 protein is CASSKLAGRYEQYF. DNA for the CDR3: TGTGCCAGTAGTAAGTTGGCGGGAAGGTACGAGCAGTACTTC. The V gene is TRBV19, the J gene TRBJ2-7; D perhaps matches TRBD2 (6 bases). The CDR3 spans 14 residues. Germline CDR1 is LNHDA and CDR2 is SQIVND (reference sequence). V was clipped by 4 bases and J by 4 bases, with 14 bases between them.

This clone was seen a handful of times. The chain is built from TRBV7-6 and TRBJ2-5; D is ambiguous. The V end was cut by 5 bases, the J end by 3 bases, with 13 bases between. Germline CDR1 and CDR2: SGHVS and FNYEAQ. The length of the CDR3 is 14 residues. CDR3 sequence reads: CASSPRIRKETQYF. The CDR3 region has the DNA TGTGCCAGCAGCCCTCGGATCCGTAAAGAGACCCAGTACTTC. Variable domain in full (rest from reference TRBV7-6 and TRBJ2-5): GAGVSQSPRYKVTKRGQDVALRCDPISGHVSLYWYRQALGQGPEFLTYFNYEAQQDKSGLPNDRFSAERPEGSISTLTIQRTEQRDSAMYRCASSPRIRKETQYFGPGTRLLVL.

CDR3 nucleotides: TGTGCCAGCAGCTCAGATGACAGGGCCGGGGAGCTGTTTTTT. Protein sequence: CASSSDDRAGELFF. The chain is built from TRBV13 and TRBJ2-2, with TRBD1 identical over 7 bases. CDR3 length equals 14 residues. CDR1 and CDR2 from the germline V gene are PRHDT and FYEKMQ (reference sequence). J was trimmed by 6 bases and V by 4 bases; bases with no gene match: 5.

The chain employs TRBV4-1 and TRBJ1-4; 8 positions agree with TRBD1. This CDR3 contains 15 residues. Germline V gives CDR1 MGHRA, CDR2 YSYEKL. V lost 2 bases, J lost 8 bases, and 7 bases stayed unmatched. DNA of the CDR3: TGCGCCAGCAGCCAACCCGGGACAGGAGAAGAAAAACTGTTTTTT. This codes for CASSQPGTGEEKLFF.